Shown below are 24 T cell receptor beta chains from a single sample sequenced in a study of CD8+CD57+ T cells in acquired aplastic anemia. Patients included in sequencing had previously demonstrated CD8+CD57+ cell expansion by flow cytometry. Profiling that covered TCR beta VDJ and CDR3 relied on genomic DNA as its template. MiXCR was run by TCRdb on the reads, yielding one entry per CDR3 protein. The table records roughly 280,000 distinct CDR3 sequences, approximately 57% of them present only once. Sequencing was carried out using sorted CD4+, CD8+, or CD8+CD57+ T cells (not recorded which) from PBMCs. These TCRs come from a human donor with aplastic anemia.

V gene TRBV12-3 or TRBV12-4 combines with J gene TRBJ1-2, with no clear D. CDR3 length: 11 amino acids. The CDR3 DNA follows: TGTGCTAGTGGGGTGGGTCTCGGCTACACCTTC. Protein product: CASGVGLGYTF.

The V gene is TRBV10-2, the J gene TRBJ2-3; D gene unclear. The germline V gene has CDR1 WSHSY and CDR2 SAAADI. The CDR3 is made up of 15 amino acids. V was shortened by 4 bases and J by 6 bases, with 17 bases between the two germline ends. Here the CDR3 reads CASSVRALIGDTQYF. CDR3 DNA: TGCGCCAGCAGTGTAAGGGCCTTAATAGGGGATACGCAGTATTTT.

In this sample, this clonotype turned up many times. This chain links TRBV12-3 or TRBV12-4 with TRBJ1-2; TRBD1 might be the D (6 bases). This CDR3 region has 12 residues. The germline V and J ends were trimmed by 6 bases and 5 bases, with 10 bases remaining between them. The CDR3 reads CASSAGEYGYTF. The CDR3, as DNA: TGTGCCAGCAGCGCAGGGGAGTATGGCTACACCTTC.

In its sample, this clonotype was seen a few times. The CDR3 nucleotides are TGTGCCAGCAGCCAAGAGTTGAAGGGGTCCTACAATGAGCAGTTCTTC. Its protein product is CASSQELKGSYNEQFF. The chain is built from TRBV3-1 and TRBJ2-1; TRBD1 is a possible D gene (5 bases). This CDR3 contains 16 residues. Per the germline V gene, CDR1 is LGHDT and CDR2 is YNNKEL (reference sequence). V was trimmed by 0 bases and J by 1 base, leaving 10 bases between them.

The chain recombines TRBV6-4 with TRBJ2-3, with 7 bases that match TRBD2. J lost 3 bases, V lost 10 bases, and 19 bases had no gene match. The CDR3 has 17 residues. The germline gives CDR1 MRHNA, CDR2 SNTAGT. The CDR3 reads CATNVVGGPRGTDTQYF. The CDR3 DNA sequence: TGTGCCACCAACGTAGTGGGAGGGCCGAGGGGTACAGATACGCAGTATTTT.

V usage is TRBV7-9 and J usage is TRBJ2-7; possibly TRBD1 for D (5 bases). Germline V gene sequence: CDR1 SEHNR, CDR2 FQNEAQ (reference sequence). The V end was cut by 1 base, the J end by 9 bases, with 10 bases between. CDR3 length: 12 residues. The DNA of the CDR3 is TGTGCCAGCAGCTTAGGCCAGGGCCGGCAGTACTTC. It is translated as CASSLGQGRQYF.

This clonotype occurred many times. The genes are TRBV18 and TRBJ1-1; unclear D gene. The V end was cut by 4 bases, the J end by 1 base, with 7 bases between. This CDR3 spans 13 amino acids. Germline assignment: CDR1 KGHSH and CDR2 LQKENI. The CDR3 here is CASSREENTEAFF. The CDR3 nucleotides are TGTGCCAGCTCACGCGAGGAGAACACTGAAGCTTTCTTT.

This clonotype was picked up a small number of times. This could be a read error, since a much larger clone is one nucleotide away. The V and J genes are TRBV18 and TRBJ2-1, with D hard to call. Germline V gene data show CDR1 as KGHSH and CDR2 as LQKENI. The CDR3 consists of 11 residues. Trimming removed 5 bases at V and 8 bases at J, with 7 bases between. In DNA, the CDR3 is TGTGCCAGCTCAGCTGTCTATGAGCAGTTCTTC. Its translation: CASSAVYEQFF.

This clonotype showed up many times. This chain connects TRBV14 to TRBJ2-7, with 8 bases aligning to TRBD2. The ends lost 5 bases at V and 3 bases at J; junction bases unmatched: 6. The CDR3 runs to 14 residues. Germline V CDR1 and CDR2: SGHDN, FVKESK. CDR3 bases: TGTGCCAGCAGCATTCAGCGGGGGAACTACGAGCAGTACTTC. Translation: CASSIQRGNYEQYF.

The V call is TRBV18, the J call TRBJ2-2; unclear D gene. Looked up from germline, CDR1 is KGHSH and CDR2 is LQKENI. The CDR3 spans 18 residues. V shed 4 bases and J shed 3 bases, with 21 bases lying between them. CDR3 sequence (DNA): TGTGCCAGCTCACATGAATCCCATCTCAGTCTTGACACCGGGGAGCTGTTTTTT. Protein: CASSHESHLSLDTGELFF.

The CDR3 sequence is CASSPRLAATGELFF. The CDR3 nucleotides are TGTGCCAGCAGCCCCCGACTAGCGGCAACCGGGGAGCTGTTTTTT. The chain employs TRBV14 and TRBJ2-2; TRBD2 aligns across 9 bases. This CDR3 has 15 amino acids. J was trimmed by 5 bases and V by 4 bases; bases with no gene match: 5. Germline V gene data show CDR1 as SGHDN and CDR2 as FVKESK.

This clonotype was recorded at least ten times. V and J are TRBV2 and TRBJ1-2; a weak D match, TRBD1 (6 bases). The ends were cut back, 8 bases at V and 6 bases at J, with 10 bases in the middle. Per germline, CDR1 SNHLY and CDR2 FYNNEI. This CDR3 contains 11 residues. The CDR3 nucleotides are TGTGCCAGCTTCTCAGGGGATGGCTACACCTTC. Encoded protein: CASFSGDGYTF.

The DNA of the CDR3 is TGCAGTGCTACGTGGACCCATTCACCCCTCCACTTT. It translates to CSATWTHSPLHF. The chain uses TRBV20-1 and TRBJ1-6; D is uncertain. V was shortened by 4 bases and J by 8 bases, with 9 bases between the two germline ends. The CDR3 spans 12 residues. The V gene's germline CDR1 is DFQATT and CDR2 SNEGSKA (reference sequence).

The rearrangement joins TRBV5-6 to TRBJ2-7; perhaps TRBD2 as D (5 bases). Germline CDR1 reads SGHDT; CDR2 reads YYEEEE. The CDR3 spans 13 residues. V was cut by 4 bases and J by 2 bases, with 10 bases left in between. Written as DNA, the CDR3 is TGTGCCAGCAGCGTTGCCGGGGCCTACGAGCAGTACTTC. It is translated as CASSVAGAYEQYF.

This clonotype was recorded at least ten times. The chain carries TRBV15 and TRBJ2-7; D is unclear. The CDR3 extends over 14 amino acids. Trimming took 0 bases from V and 2 from J, leaving 8 bases between them. Germline-derived CDR1 and CDR2 are LNHNV and YYDKDF (reference sequence). In nucleotides, the CDR3 is TGTGCCACCAGCAGAGATACAGTTACCTACGAGCAGTACTTC. Translating it yields CATSRDTVTYEQYF.

This clonotype occurred a few times. J is TRBJ2-3 and V is TRBV5-4; possibly TRBD1 or TRBD2 for D (5 bases each). V was clipped by 0 bases and J by 4 bases, with 12 bases between them. There are 15 residues in the CDR3. Germline assignment: CDR1 SGHNT and CDR2 YYREEE (reference sequence). CDR3 DNA: TGTGCCAGCAGCTTGGCGCTAGCAGGGTCAGATACGCAGTATTTT. This encodes CASSLALAGSDTQYF. The full variable domain, in which reference TRBV5-4 and TRBJ2-3 provide the parts outside the CDR3, is ETGVTQSPTHLIKTRGQQVTLRCSSQSGHNTVSWYQQALGQGPQFIFQYYREEENGRGNFPPRFSGLQFPNYSSELNVNALELDDSALYLCASSLALAGSDTQYFGPGTRLTVL.

V usage is TRBV7-2 and J usage is TRBJ2-7; TRBD2 agrees at 11 bases. Germline V gene sequence: CDR1 SGHTA, CDR2 FQGNSA. The CDR3 is made up of 15 amino acids. Losses at the gene ends were 5 bases for V and 2 bases for J; bases not matched to a gene: 5. The CDR3 bases are TGTGCCAGCAGCCGGGGACTAGCGGCCCCCTACGAGCAGTACTTC. This sequence encodes CASSRGLAAPYEQYF.

The chain combines TRBV5-6 with TRBJ1-4, with 11 bases matching TRBD1. The CDR3 is 16 amino acids. Germline-derived CDR1 and CDR2 are SGHDT and YYEEEE. Germline trimming cut 5 bases from V and 8 bases from J; bases unmatched to any gene: 11. In DNA form, the CDR3 reads TGTGCCAGCAGTCTCCCGGGACAGGGGGTAAGAGAAAAACTGTTTTTT. Protein sequence: CASSLPGQGVREKLFF.

This chain joins TRBV24-1 and TRBJ2-3, with D tentatively TRBD2 (5 bases). Germline V gene sequence: CDR1 KGHDR, CDR2 SFDVKD. The V and J ends lost 2 bases and 6 bases respectively, with 17 bases between them. This CDR3 comprises 16 residues. The CDR3: CATSDSIAAPGDTQYF. The CDR3 DNA follows: TGTGCCACCAGTGATTCAATTGCGGCGCCGGGGGATACGCAGTATTTT.

The rearrangement joins TRBV2 to TRBJ2-7, with TRBD1 matching over 8 bases. The CDR3 is made up of 15 amino acids. Losses at the gene ends were 7 bases for V and 0 bases for J; bases not matched to a gene: 8. The germline V gene has CDR1 SNHLY and CDR2 FYNNEI. The CDR3 is CASNNGTGDSYEQYF. The CDR3, as DNA: TGTGCCAGCAACAACGGGACAGGCGACTCCTACGAGCAGTACTTC.

J is TRBJ1-6 and V is TRBV19; D is uncertain. Per germline, CDR1 LNHDA and CDR2 SQIVND (reference sequence). The V and J ends lost 4 bases and 9 bases respectively, with 22 bases between them. The CDR3 is made up of 17 amino acids. Here the CDR3 reads CASSTWGDGKDGSPLHF. CDR3 DNA: TGTGCCAGTAGTACCTGGGGAGACGGGAAGGACGGTTCACCCCTCCACTTT.

The rearrangement links TRBV5-5 to TRBJ1-3; TRBD1 agrees at 10 bases. CDR1 is SGHKS and CDR2 is YYEKEE in the germline V gene (reference sequence). The trim removed 5 bases at V and 4 bases at J, leaving 6 bases unmatched. The CDR3 loop spans 15 amino acids. The CDR3 sequence is CASSLGTGAGNTIYF. The DNA for the CDR3 is TGTGCCAGCAGTCTAGGGACAGGGGCCGGAAACACCATATATTTT.

The V gene is TRBV7-9, the J gene TRBJ2-1; 9 nucleotides align to TRBD1. CDR3 length: 16 residues. Trimming took 3 bases from V and 7 from J; bases not matched to a gene: 10. Germline V CDR1 and CDR2: SEHNR, FQNEAQ (reference sequence). DNA for the CDR3: TGTGCCAGCAGCTTCCACTCCGGGACAGGGCTTAATGAGCAGTTCTTC. Its translation: CASSFHSGTGLNEQFF.

The chain links TRBV2 to TRBJ2-3; D might be TRBD2 (5 bases). Trimming left V 8 bases short and J 3 bases short, with 15 bases between. The length of the CDR3 is 14 residues. The germline V gene encodes CDR1 SNHLY and CDR2 FYNNEI. The CDR3 spells CASAKDQRTDTQYF. CDR3 nucleotides: TGTGCCAGCGCCAAGGACCAGCGGACAGATACGCAGTATTTT.